Listed here are 23 T cell receptor beta chains from one sample, sequenced in a study of human T cells and chemical hapten exposure. Time point of the sample: patch test 1, 2 weeks after DPC sensitization. As for treatment: therapeutic diphenylcyclopropenone sensitization with weekly scalp DPC. One entry per CDR3 protein results from TCRdb running MiXCR on the RACE reads. The data contain 300,000 to 450,000 distinct CDR3 sequences, more than 4.5% of them seen just once; the ten biggest clones take up about 2.2%. Sequences were derived from whole blood, sampled in connection with sensitization to the hapten diphenylcyclopropenone (DPC). The receptors shown here come from a woman aged 45-65 years with alopecia areata. Some clones in this sample may be carry-over from other donors' samples.

This clonotype was seen at least ten times. J is TRBJ1-1 and V is TRBV20-1, with 7 bases aligning to TRBD1. From germline, CDR1 is DFQATT and CDR2 SNEGSKA (reference sequence). The V and J ends lost 6 bases and 3 bases, in that order; junction bases with no gene match: 13. CDR3 length: 15 amino acids. Here the CDR3 DNA reads TGCAGTGCCTTATTACCCAGGGGGTTGGACACTGAAGCTTTCTTT. It encodes CSALLPRGLDTEAFF.

This clonotype was seen at least ten times. The chain carries TRBV5-1 and TRBJ1-1; TRBD1 agrees at 7 bases. CDR3 size: 17 residues. Germline CDR1 is SGHRS and CDR2 is YFSETQ. V dropped 3 bases and J dropped 0; count of bases not matched to a gene: 11. The CDR3 region is CASSSGSRGGLNTEAFF. The CDR3 nucleotides read TGCGCCAGCAGCTCTGGGTCGAGAGGGGGCCTGAACACTGAAGCTTTCTTT.

The rearrangement joins TRBV10-2 to TRBJ1-2; D perhaps matches TRBD1 (5 bases). CDR1 and CDR2 (germline): WSHSY, SAAADI. V lost 6 bases and J lost 5, with 16 bases in between. CDR3 length: 14 amino acids. DNA for the CDR3: TGCGCCAGCAGCCAGTTCGAGGGGCCGTATGGCTACACCTTC. This encodes CASSQFEGPYGYTF.

In this sample, this clonotype turned up a few times. V is TRBV19 and J is TRBJ2-7; the D gene is possibly TRBD1 (6 bases). The V end lost 8 bases, the J end lost 2 bases, and 19 bases lay between the germline ends. The CDR3 runs 15 residues. The germline CDR1 and CDR2 sequences are LNHDA and SQIVND (reference sequence). This chain's CDR3 is CASRRQAENPYEQYF. The CDR3 coding sequence is TGTGCCAGTCGTCGACAGGCCGAAAACCCCTACGAGCAGTACTTC.

For this clonotype: Its ends do not fully match the called genes, so a read error is possible. The V and J genes are TRBV13 and TRBJ1-1, with 9 bases aligning to TRBD1. This CDR3 is built from 13 residues. Germline CDR1 reads PRHDT; CDR2 reads FYEKMQ (reference sequence). This CDR3 is CAISLGGQGEAFF. The CDR3 nucleotides read TGTGCCATCAGCTTAGGTGGACAGGGGGAAGCTTTCTTT.

This clonotype was seen ten or more times. The gene calls are TRBV6-2 or TRBV6-3 and TRBJ2-5; TRBD2 matches 8 bases. Trimming cost V 7 bases and J 4 bases; bases outside gene matches: 5. Per germline, CDR1 MNHEY and CDR2 SVGEGT. This CDR3 spans 13 amino acids. The CDR3 region is CASTPGGAETQYF. CDR3 bases: TGTGCCAGCACTCCGGGAGGGGCAGAGACCCAGTACTTC.

In its sample, this clonotype was seen many times. The gene calls are TRBV27 and TRBJ2-7; D gene unclear. The V end lost 5 bases, the J end lost 2 bases, and 16 bases lay between the germline ends. The length of the CDR3 is 15 residues. CDR1 and CDR2 (germline): MNHEY, SMNVEV (reference sequence). The CDR3 spells CASSKRIGGAYEQYF. The CDR3 DNA reads TGTGCCAGCAGTAAAAGGATAGGCGGAGCCTACGAGCAGTACTTC.

This clonotype has only a few counts. The J gene is TRBJ1-1, the V gene TRBV15; possibly TRBD1 for D (5 bases). Germline V gene data show CDR1 as LNHNV and CDR2 as YYDKDF (reference sequence). The CDR3 totals 17 residues. The germline V and J ends were trimmed by 1 base and 8 bases, with 23 bases remaining between them. This CDR3 reads CATSRVGSLVRGSEAFF. For the CDR3, the DNA is TGTGCCACCAGCAGAGTGGGGTCGTTAGTTAGGGGTTCCGAAGCTTTCTTT.

This clonotype has a count of ten or more. The V call is TRBV12-3 or TRBV12-4, the J call TRBJ2-1; no clear D. V shed 4 bases and J shed 9 bases, with 7 bases lying between them. The CDR3 is 11 amino acids. The chain's CDR3 is CASSSHLEQFF. The CDR3 bases are TGTGCCAGCAGTTCTCACCTTGAGCAGTTCTTC.

Ten or more counts support this clonotype. The chain uses TRBV28 and TRBJ2-4; 9 bases are a match to TRBD1. Trimming at V came to 2 bases and at J to 2 bases, leaving 4 bases not matched to a gene. The CDR3 covers 16 residues. Germline V gene data show CDR1 as MDHEN and CDR2 as SYDVKM. CDR3 sequence: CASSLEGQGTKNIQYF. The CDR3 DNA sequence: TGTGCCAGCAGTTTAGAGGGACAGGGTACCAAAAACATTCAGTACTTC.

In its sample, this clonotype was seen many times. The chain carries TRBV5-1 and TRBJ2-1; 9 nucleotides line up with TRBD2. V gave up 0 bases and J gave up 7 bases; unmatched junction bases: 8. CDR1 and CDR2 (germline): SGHRS, YFSETQ. This CDR3 is built from 16 residues. The CDR3 coding sequence is TGCGCCAGCAGCTTGGGTCCTAGCGGGACGTTAAATGAGCAGTTCTTC. Its protein is CASSLGPSGTLNEQFF.

This clonotype has ten or more counts. The CDR3 DNA reads as TGCGCCAGCAGCTTGGGGACAGGCGATTATAGCAATCAGCCCCAGCATTTT. It yields the protein CASSLGTGDYSNQPQHF. The V gene is TRBV5-1, the J gene TRBJ1-5; 7 nucleotides match TRBD1. V lost 0 bases and J lost 0; bases outside the gene matches: 6. The germline V gene encodes CDR1 SGHRS and CDR2 YFSETQ. This CDR3 contains 17 residues.

Note on this clonotype: The junction does not match germline at one end; this may be a read error. The chain uses TRBV28 and TRBJ2-3; 7 nucleotides align to TRBD1. CDR1 MDHEN and CDR2 SYDVKM come from the germline V gene. This CDR3 region has 14 residues. The CDR3 DNA reads as TGTGCCAGCAGCCTCTCTGCAGGGACAGATACGGAGTATTTT. It codes for CASSLSAGTDTEYF.

This clonotype was seen at least ten times. The genes are TRBV20-1 and TRBJ2-3, with D perhaps matching TRBD1 or TRBD2 (5 bases each). V shed 2 bases and J shed 2 bases, with 14 bases lying between them. The CDR3 totals 15 residues. Germline V gene sequence: CDR1 DFQATT, CDR2 SNEGSKA (reference sequence). Here the CDR3 DNA reads TGCAGTGCTAGACCCGGGGCACACCCCACAGATACGCAGTATTTT. This sequence encodes CSARPGAHPTDTQYF.

This clonotype was seen at least ten times. The chain links TRBV12-3 or TRBV12-4 to TRBJ2-7; 7 positions match TRBD1. Losses at the gene ends were 4 bases for V and 6 bases for J; bases not matched to a gene: 6. This CDR3 is 13 amino acids long. The CDR3 DNA reads TGTGCCAGCAGTTCTATACAGGGGTCCGAGCAGTACTTC. It is translated as CASSSIQGSEQYF.

This clonotype turned up a few times. The gene calls are TRBV6-6 and TRBJ1-6; D gene unclear. Per germline, CDR1 MNHNY and CDR2 SVGAGI (reference sequence). The CDR3 spans 14 residues. Trimming left V 0 bases short and J 5 bases short, with 5 bases between. The CDR3 reads CASSYSKDNSPLHF. Here the CDR3 DNA reads TGTGCCAGCAGTTACTCAAAGGATAATTCACCCCTCCACTTT.

This clonotype has at least ten counts. This chain links TRBV11-2 with TRBJ2-1; 7 bases line up with TRBD2. V dropped 5 bases and J dropped 11; count of bases not matched to a gene: 6. Germline CDR1 is SGHAT and CDR2 is FQNNGV. CDR3 length: 12 residues. The CDR3 reads CASSPGLVQQFF. CDR3 sequence (DNA): TGTGCCAGCAGCCCCGGACTAGTTCAGCAGTTCTTC. The full variable domain, completed using reference TRBV11-2 and TRBJ2-1, is EAGVAQSPRYKIIEKRQSVAFWCNPISGHATLYWYQQILGQGPKLLIQFQNNGVVDDSQLPKDRFSAERLKGVDSTLKIQPAKLEDSAVYLCASSPGLVQQFFGPGTRLTVL.

Ten or more counts support this clonotype. This chain connects TRBV29-1 to TRBJ2-3, with 8 bases fitting TRBD1. The CDR3 contains 14 residues. Germline V gene sequence: CDR1 SQVTM, CDR2 ANQGSEA. Unmatched junction bases numbered 7, after V lost 4 bases and J lost 4 bases. The CDR3 bases are TGCAGCGTTGGGCAGGGGGCGGTGGCAGATACGCAGTATTTT. It translates to CSVGQGAVADTQYF.

The chain combines TRBV11-3 with TRBJ2-4, with D perhaps assigned TRBD1 or TRBD2 (5 bases each). With 4 bases removed from V and 2 bases from J, the gap between germline ends came to 18 bases. Germline CDR1 reads SGHNT; CDR2 reads YENEEA. CDR3 length equals 17 residues. Here the CDR3 DNA reads TGTGCCAGCAGCTCCCGCAGAATCGGGACCCCCAAAAACATTCAGTACTTC. Its translation is CASSSRRIGTPKNIQYF.

There are many counts of this clonotype. The genes are TRBV7-9 and TRBJ2-3, with D possibly being TRBD2 (5 bases). The length of the CDR3 is 13 residues. V lost 5 bases to trimming and J lost 5 bases, with 11 bases between them. Germline lookup yields CDR1 SEHNR and CDR2 FQNEAQ (reference sequence). The CDR3 sequence is CASSPGAGDTQYF. The DNA of the CDR3 is TGTGCCAGCAGCCCCGGCGCGGGAGATACGCAGTATTTT. Combining the CDR3 with reference TRBV7-9 and TRBJ2-3 gives the whole variable domain DTGVSQNPRHKITKRGQNVTFRCDPISEHNRLYWYRQTLGQGPEFLTYFQNEAQLEKSRLLSDRFSAERPKGSFSTLEIQRTEQGDSAMYLCASSPGAGDTQYFGPGTRLTVL.

This clonotype has more than one count but fewer than ten. V gene TRBV29-1 combines with J gene TRBJ2-7; perhaps TRBD1 as D (5 bases). The germline gives CDR1 SQVTM, CDR2 ANQGSEA. Deletions cut 6 bases from V and 5 bases from J, with 14 bases between. There are 12 residues in the CDR3. CDR3 sequence reads: CSVRRVPDEQYF. The CDR3 DNA reads as TGCAGCGTCCGCAGGGTCCCCGACGAGCAGTACTTC.

This clonotype came up many times. V gene TRBV5-1 combines with J gene TRBJ2-2; weak D call: TRBD1 (6 bases). The CDR3 length is 15 residues. Germline V gene lookup returns CDR1 SGHRS and CDR2 YFSETQ. V lost 2 bases and J lost 3, with 11 bases in between. In DNA, the CDR3 is TGCGCCAGCAGCTTAGCAGGGGCGGACACCGGGGAGCTGTTTTTT. The encoded protein is CASSLAGADTGELFF.

This clonotype has at least ten counts. The chain joins TRBV7-2 to TRBJ2-7; the match to TRBD2 covers 9 bases. The CDR3 sequence is 15 residues long. V lost 5 bases, J lost 0 bases, and 5 bases stayed unmatched. CDR1 is SGHTA and CDR2 is FQGNSA in the germline V gene. The CDR3: CASSEGLANSYEQYF. In DNA, the CDR3 is TGTGCCAGCAGCGAAGGACTAGCGAACTCCTACGAGCAGTACTTC.